The 8 T cell receptor beta chains below come from one sample, sequenced in a study of cytomegalovirus exposure and HLA in healthy donors. Some clones are missing from TCRdb's copy, which holds only in-frame ones; the method was immunoSEQ multiplex PCR. The table has about 130,000 clones, about nine tenths seen once. The source material was PBMCs. Source of these receptors: a man aged 30 to 39 in good health and CMV-seronegative.

CDR3 nucleotide sequence: TGTGCCAGCAGTTGGACAGGGGATGGCTACACCTTC. As protein: CASSWTGDGYTF. The chain couples TRBV6-5 to TRBJ1-2; 9 nucleotides match TRBD1. The CDR3 has 12 residues. Germline V gene data show CDR1 as MNHEY and CDR2 as SVGAGI. The J segment lost 6 bases and the V segment lost 4 bases, leaving 0 bases of the junction unmatched.

The V call is TRBV6-5, the J call TRBJ2-3, with 10 bases identical to TRBD2. The CDR3 consists of 15 residues. Germline V gene sequence: CDR1 MNHEY, CDR2 SVGAGI. V was pared by 5 bases and J by 5 bases, with 7 bases of the junction left unmatched. The DNA for the CDR3 is TGTGCCAGCAGTCCAGCGGGAGGGCCAGGAGATACGCAGTATTTT. This encodes CASSPAGGPGDTQYF.

The V call is TRBV29-1, the J call TRBJ1-1; TRBD1 aligns across 8 bases. V lost 1 base, J lost 4 bases, and 11 bases stayed unmatched. Germline CDR1 and CDR2: SQVTM and ANQGSEA. The CDR3 is 16 amino acids. This CDR3 is CSVEGTGIGLGTEAFF. Here the CDR3 DNA reads TGCAGCGTTGAAGGGACAGGGATAGGTCTCGGCACTGAAGCTTTCTTT. Complete variable domain (other parts from reference TRBV29-1 and TRBJ1-1): SAVISQKPSRDICQRGTSLTIQCQVDSQVTMMFWYRQQPGQSLTLIATANQGSEATYESGFVIDKFPISRPNLTFSTLTVSNMSPEDSSIYLCSVEGTGIGLGTEAFFGQGTRLTVV.

The CDR3 region is CASSFSQTYEQYF. In DNA, the CDR3 is TGTGCCAGCAGCTTTTCACAGACCTACGAGCAGTACTTC. The chain carries TRBV11-2 and TRBJ2-7, with D unresolved. The germline V and J ends were trimmed by 3 bases and 2 bases, with 8 bases remaining between them. CDR1 SGHAT and CDR2 FQNNGV come from the germline V gene. The CDR3 totals 13 residues.

J is TRBJ2-5 and V is TRBV7-9; TRBD2 aligns across 10 bases. Germline V gene sequence: CDR1 SEHNR, CDR2 FQNEAQ (reference sequence). CDR3 size: 16 residues. With V trimmed by 3 bases and J by 1 base, 5 bases remained unmatched. CDR3 loop: CASSFIEREGQETQYF. CDR3 sequence (DNA): TGTGCCAGCAGCTTTATAGAGCGGGAGGGCCAAGAGACCCAGTACTTC.

This sequence joins TRBV4-2 and TRBJ1-5; 7 bases match TRBD1. The CDR3 runs to 14 residues. After removal of 1 base from V and 7 bases from J, the junction contained 4 bases not matched to a gene. The V gene's germline CDR1 is LGHNA and CDR2 YNFKEQ. CDR3: CASSQGQGGQPQHF. The CDR3 DNA reads as TGTGCCAGCAGCCAAGGACAGGGTGGCCAGCCCCAGCATTTT.

The gene calls are TRBV10-3 and TRBJ2-7; D is unclear. V lost 0 bases, J lost 2 bases, and 2 bases lay in between. The CDR3 sequence is 12 residues long. The germline CDR1 and CDR2 sequences are ENHRY and SYGVKD. CDR3 nucleotide sequence: TGTGCCATCAGTGAGTCCGCCTACGAGCAGTACTTC. This encodes CAISESAYEQYF.

J is TRBJ2-4 and V is TRBV6-6; possibly TRBD1 for D (5 bases). Trimming removed 0 bases from V and 6 bases from J, with 6 bases in between. The CDR3 is made up of 13 amino acids. Germline CDR1 reads MNHNY; CDR2 reads SVGAGI (reference sequence). The DNA of the CDR3 is TGTGCCAGCAGTTACTCAGGGGCAAACATTCAGTACTTC. It translates to CASSYSGANIQYF.